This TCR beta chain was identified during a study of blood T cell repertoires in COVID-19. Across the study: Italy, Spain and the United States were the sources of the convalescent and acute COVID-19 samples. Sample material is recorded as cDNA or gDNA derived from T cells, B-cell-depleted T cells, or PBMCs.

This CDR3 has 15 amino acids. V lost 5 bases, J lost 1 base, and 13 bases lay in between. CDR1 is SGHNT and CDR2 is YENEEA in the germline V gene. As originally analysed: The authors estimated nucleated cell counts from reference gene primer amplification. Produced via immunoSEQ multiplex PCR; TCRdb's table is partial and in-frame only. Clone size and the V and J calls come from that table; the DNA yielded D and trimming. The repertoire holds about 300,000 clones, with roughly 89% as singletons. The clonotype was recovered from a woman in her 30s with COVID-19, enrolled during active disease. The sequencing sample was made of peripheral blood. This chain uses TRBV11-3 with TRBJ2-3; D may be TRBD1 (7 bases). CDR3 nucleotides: TGTGCCAGCAGCAAGGGGGCGGGGCGCACAGATACGCAGTATTTT. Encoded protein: CASSKGAGRTDTQYF.